This T cell receptor (beta chain) was identified during a study of blood T cell repertoires in COVID-19. Study overall: T cells, B-cell-depleted T cells, or PBMCs supplied cDNA or gDNA.

Original processing notes: The authors estimated nucleated cell counts from reference gene primer amplification. The data were produced by immunoSEQ multiplex PCR, yet TCRdb's version contains in-frame clones alone and is incomplete. V and J calls and clone size are those listed in that table; D and trimming were worked out from the DNA. The sample carries around 200,000 clones, roughly 86% recorded once. V was clipped by 1 base and J by 5 bases, with 14 bases between them. This CDR3 contains 15 residues. Germline V gene data show CDR1 as MNHEY and CDR2 as SVGAGI. Material for sequencing was peripheral blood. The gene calls are TRBV6-5 and TRBJ1-1, with TRBD1 as a possible D gene (5 bases). The TCR sequence derives from a man aged 65-85 years with acute or convalescent COVID-19. CDR3 sequence: CASSYLAAGGTEAFF. CDR3 nucleotide sequence: TGTGCCAGCAGTTACTTGGCGGCTGGGGGGACTGAAGCTTTCTTT.